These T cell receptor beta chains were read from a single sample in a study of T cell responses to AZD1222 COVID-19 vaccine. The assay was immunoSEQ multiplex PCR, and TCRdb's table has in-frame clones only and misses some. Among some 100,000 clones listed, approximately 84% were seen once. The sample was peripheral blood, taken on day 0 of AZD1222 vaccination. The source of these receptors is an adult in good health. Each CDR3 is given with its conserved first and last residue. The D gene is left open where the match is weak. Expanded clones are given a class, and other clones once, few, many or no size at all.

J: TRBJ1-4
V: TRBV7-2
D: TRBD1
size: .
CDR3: CASSRRRGHNEKLFF
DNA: TGTGCCAGCAGCCGTCGGAGGGGGCATAATGAAAAACTGTTTTTT

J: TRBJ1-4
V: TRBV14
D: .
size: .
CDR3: CASSQGGQKLFF
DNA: TGTGCCAGCAGCCAAGGAGGGCAAAAACTGTTTTTT

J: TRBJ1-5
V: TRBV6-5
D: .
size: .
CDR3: CASTAQISNQPQHF
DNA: TGTGCCAGCACAGCACAAATTAGCAATCAGCCCCAGCATTTT

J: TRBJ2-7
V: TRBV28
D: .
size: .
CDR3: CASSSLGGGKYEQYF
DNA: TGTGCCAGCAGTTCCCTCGGAGGGGGCAAGTACGAGCAGTACTTC

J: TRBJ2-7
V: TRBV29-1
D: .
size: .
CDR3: CSVEVGGAYEQYF
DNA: TGCAGCGTTGAAGTCGGGGGAGCCTACGAGCAGTACTTC

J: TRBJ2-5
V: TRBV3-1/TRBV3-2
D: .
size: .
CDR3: CASSQVNRERETQYF
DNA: TGTGCCAGCAGCCAAGTTAACAGGGAAAGAGAGACCCAGTACTTC

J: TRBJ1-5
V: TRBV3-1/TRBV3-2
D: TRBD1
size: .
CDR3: CASSQMVQGGQPQHF
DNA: TGTGCCAGCAGCCAAATGGTACAGGGGGGACAGCCCCAGCATTTT

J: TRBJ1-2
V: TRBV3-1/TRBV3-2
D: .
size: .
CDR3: CASSARDTRVWYGYTF
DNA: TGTGCCAGCAGCGCACGGGACACGAGAGTTTGGTATGGCTACACCTTC

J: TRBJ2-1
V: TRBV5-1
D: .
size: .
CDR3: CASSFLNGNEQFF
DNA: TGCGCCAGCAGCTTCCTAAATGGCAATGAGCAGTTCTTC

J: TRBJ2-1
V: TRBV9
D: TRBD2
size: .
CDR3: CASSESSGFYNEQFF
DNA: TGTGCCAGCAGCGAATCTAGCGGCTTTTACAATGAGCAGTTCTTC

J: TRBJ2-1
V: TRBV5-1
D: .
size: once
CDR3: CASSLWTAGSYNEQFF
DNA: TGCGCCAGCAGCTTGTGGACAGCGGGCTCCTACAATGAGCAGTTCTTC

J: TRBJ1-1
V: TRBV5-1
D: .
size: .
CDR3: CASSLVSTMNTEAFF
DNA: TGCGCCAGCAGCTTGGTATCAACTATGAACACTGAAGCTTTCTTT

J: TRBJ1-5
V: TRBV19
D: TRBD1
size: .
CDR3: CASSIYTGDDSNQPQHF
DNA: TGTGCCAGTAGTATATATACAGGGGATGATAGCAATCAGCCCCAGCATTTT

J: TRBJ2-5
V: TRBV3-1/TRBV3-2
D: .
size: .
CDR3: CASSPREGNGAQETQYF
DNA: TGTGCCAGCAGCCCCCGAGAGGGGAATGGGGCCCAAGAGACCCAGTACTTC

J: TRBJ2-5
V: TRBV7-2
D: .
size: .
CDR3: CASSSDKVAQETQYF
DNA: TGTGCCAGCAGCTCGGACAAGGTGGCCCAAGAGACCCAGTACTTC

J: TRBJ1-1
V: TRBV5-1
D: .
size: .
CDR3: CASSIQQMNTEAFF
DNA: TGCGCCAGCAGCATACAGCAGATGAACACTGAAGCTTTCTTT

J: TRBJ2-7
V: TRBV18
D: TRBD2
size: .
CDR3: CASSLSGVVYEQYF
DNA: TGTGCCAGCTCGCTTAGCGGGGTTGTCTACGAGCAGTACTTC

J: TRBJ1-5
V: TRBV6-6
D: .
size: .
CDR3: CASTRHRADQPQHF
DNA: TGTGCCAGCACCCGCCACAGGGCGGATCAGCCCCAGCATTTT

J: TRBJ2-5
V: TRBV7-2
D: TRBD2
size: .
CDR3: CASSLLAGGQETQYF
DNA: TGTGCCAGCAGCTTGCTAGCGGGGGGGCAAGAGACCCAGTACTTC

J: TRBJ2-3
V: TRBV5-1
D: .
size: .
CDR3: CASSLGVESTDTQYF
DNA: TGCGCCAGCAGCTTGGGGGTAGAATCCACAGATACGCAGTATTTT

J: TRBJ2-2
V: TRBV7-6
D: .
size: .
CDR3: CASRVTGQNTGELFF
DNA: TGTGCCAGCAGGGTGACGGGACAGAACACCGGGGAGCTGTTTTTT

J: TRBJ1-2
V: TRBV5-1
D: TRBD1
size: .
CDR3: CASSPLQGGSGYTF
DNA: TGCGCCAGCAGCCCTTTGCAGGGGGGTAGCGGCTACACCTTC

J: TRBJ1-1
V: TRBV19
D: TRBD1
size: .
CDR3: CASSPDRAAGSEAFF
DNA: TGTGCCAGTAGCCCCGACAGGGCGGCGGGGTCTGAAGCTTTCTTT

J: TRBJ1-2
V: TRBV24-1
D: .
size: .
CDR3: CATSRLKVYGYTF
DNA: TGTGCCACCAGTCGCCTGAAAGTCTATGGCTACACCTTC

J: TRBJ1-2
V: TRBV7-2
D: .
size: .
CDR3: CASSPETDYGYTF
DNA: TGTGCCAGCAGCCCAGAAACTGACTATGGCTACACCTTC

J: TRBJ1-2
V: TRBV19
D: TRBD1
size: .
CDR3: CASSIGQGAGGYTF
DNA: TGTGCCAGTAGTATAGGACAGGGGGCAGGAGGCTACACCTTC

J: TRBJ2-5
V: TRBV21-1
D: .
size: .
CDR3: CARGGQYF
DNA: TGTGCCAGGGGGGGCCAGTACTTC